The 5 T cell receptor beta chains in this list originate from one sample, sequenced in a study of blood T cell repertoires in COVID-19. Some clones are missing from TCRdb's copy, which holds only in-frame ones; the method was immunoSEQ multiplex PCR. The top ten hold 5.5% to 7.5% of the sample, which has 91,000 or so clones, approximately 82% seen once. Material: peripheral blood. These TCRs come from a man aged 45-65 years with active or convalescent COVID-19.

V is TRBV12-3 or TRBV12-4 and J is TRBJ1-1, with a tentative D call TRBD1 (5 bases). The length of the CDR3 is 13 residues. V lost 2 bases, J lost 5 bases, and 9 bases lay in between. The CDR3 nucleotides are TGTGCCAGCAGTTTAAAGGGGAAAACTGAAGCTTTCTTT. Translating it yields CASSLKGKTEAFF.

The chain is built from TRBV28 and TRBJ1-4; D gene uncertain. The ends were cut back, 6 bases at V and 7 bases at J, with 9 bases in the middle. Germline CDR1 MDHEN, CDR2 SYDVKM. CDR3 length equals 12 residues. The CDR3 is CASRAQSEKLFF. For the CDR3, the DNA is TGTGCCAGCAGGGCTCAAAGTGAAAAACTGTTTTTT.

The chain has TRBV5-8 and TRBJ1-2, with D possibly matching TRBD1 (5 bases). This CDR3 spans 15 amino acids. From germline, CDR1 is SGHTS and CDR2 YDEGEE. V gave up 3 bases and J gave up 0 bases, with 12 bases separating them. The CDR3 is CASSSTGEANYGYTF. As DNA, the CDR3 is TGTGCCAGCAGCTCAACAGGAGAAGCTAACTATGGCTACACCTTC.

The chain has TRBV5-1 and TRBJ1-1; no definite D call. Germline assignment: CDR1 SGHRS and CDR2 YFSETQ. Deletions cut 1 base from V and 5 bases from J, with 12 bases between. This CDR3 comprises 14 residues. The CDR3 here is CASSLLTEDTEAFF. CDR3 nucleotide sequence: TGCGCCAGCAGCTTGCTAACGGAGGATACTGAAGCTTTCTTT.

This clone was seen only once. V gene TRBV28 combines with J gene TRBJ1-5, with 8 bases matching TRBD1. V lost 6 bases and J lost 4; bases outside the gene matches: 11. CDR3 size: 16 residues. Per germline, CDR1 MDHEN and CDR2 SYDVKM. The CDR3 region has the DNA TGTGCCAGCAGATCTGCCCGGGACAGGACAAATCAGCCCCAGCATTTT. It codes for CASRSARDRTNQPQHF.